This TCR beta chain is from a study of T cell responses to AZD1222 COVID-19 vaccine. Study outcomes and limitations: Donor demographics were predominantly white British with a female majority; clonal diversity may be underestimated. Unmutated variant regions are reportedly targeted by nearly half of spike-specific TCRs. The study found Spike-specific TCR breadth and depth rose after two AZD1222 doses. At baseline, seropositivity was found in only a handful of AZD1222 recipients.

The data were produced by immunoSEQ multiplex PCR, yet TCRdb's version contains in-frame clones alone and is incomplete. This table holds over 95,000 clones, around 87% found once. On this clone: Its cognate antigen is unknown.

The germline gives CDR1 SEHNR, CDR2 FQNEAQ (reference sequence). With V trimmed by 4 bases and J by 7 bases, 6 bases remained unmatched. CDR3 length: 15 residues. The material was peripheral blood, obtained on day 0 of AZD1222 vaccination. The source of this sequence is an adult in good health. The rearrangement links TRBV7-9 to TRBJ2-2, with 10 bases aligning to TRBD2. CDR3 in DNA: TGTGCCAGCAGCTCGACTAGCGGGCTGAACGGGGAGCTGTTTTTT. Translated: CASSSTSGLNGELFF.